The sequence of this T cell receptor (beta chain) was determined in a study of CD8 T cells in ankylosing spondylitis. General study results and limits: Disease-linked clones, CD8+, were relatively rare in peripheral blood. The clones that were linked to disease were reported to be significantly enriched in matched synovial fluid samples from ankylosing spondylitis patients. There were earlier reports of some motif variants in reactive arthritis synovial fluid and blood. Typical of ankylosing spondylitis blood, it appeared, was a TCR beta motif of fewer than 10 highly homologous variants.

The V segment lost 10 bases and the J segment 3 bases; nucleotides outside the gene matches: 8. The CDR3 is 15 amino acids. Germline lookup yields CDR1 LNHDA and CDR2 SQIVND (reference sequence). MiXCR was run by TCRdb on the 5' RACE reads, yielding one entry per CDR3 protein. The sample has 250,000 or so distinct CDR3 sequences, roughly a tenth seen once. Ten or more counts support this clonotype. Its antigen remains unknown. V usage is TRBV19 and J usage is TRBJ2-7, with TRBD2 matching 14 bases. Sequenced input: blood, either unsorted or a sorted T cell fraction (not recorded which). This clonotype originated in a male donor with ankylosing spondylitis or in good health (not recorded which). CDR3: CATSGLAGDHYEQYF. CDR3 DNA sequence: TGTGCCACCTCGGGACTAGCGGGAGATCACTACGAGCAGTACTTC.